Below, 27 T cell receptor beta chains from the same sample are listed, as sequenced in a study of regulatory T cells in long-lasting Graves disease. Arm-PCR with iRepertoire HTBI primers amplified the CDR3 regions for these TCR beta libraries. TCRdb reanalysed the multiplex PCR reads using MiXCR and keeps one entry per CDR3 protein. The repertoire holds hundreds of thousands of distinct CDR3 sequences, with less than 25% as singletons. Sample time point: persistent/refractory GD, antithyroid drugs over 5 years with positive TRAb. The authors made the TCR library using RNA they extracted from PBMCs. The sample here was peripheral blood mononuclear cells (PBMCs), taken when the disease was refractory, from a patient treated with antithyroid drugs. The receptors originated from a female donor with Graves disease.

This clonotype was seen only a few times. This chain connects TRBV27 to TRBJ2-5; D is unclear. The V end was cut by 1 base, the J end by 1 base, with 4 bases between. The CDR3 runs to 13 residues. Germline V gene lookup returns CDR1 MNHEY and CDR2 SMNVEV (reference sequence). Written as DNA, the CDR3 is TGTGCCAGCAGTTTATGGCCCCAAGAGACCCAGTACTTC. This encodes CASSLWPQETQYF.

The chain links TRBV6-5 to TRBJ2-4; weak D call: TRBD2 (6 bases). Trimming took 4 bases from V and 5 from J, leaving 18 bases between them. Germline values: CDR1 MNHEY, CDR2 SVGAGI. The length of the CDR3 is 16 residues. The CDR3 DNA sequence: TGTGCCAGCAGTTCCGACCCCCGGAGGGTTGAAAACATTCAGTACTTC. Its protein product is CASSSDPRRVENIQYF.

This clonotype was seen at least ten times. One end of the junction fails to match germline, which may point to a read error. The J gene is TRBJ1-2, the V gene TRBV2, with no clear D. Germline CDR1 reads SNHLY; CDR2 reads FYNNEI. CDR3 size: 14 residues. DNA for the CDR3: TGTGCCAGCACTGAAGACCGAGGAGGCTATGGCTACACCTTC. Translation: CASTEDRGGYGYTF. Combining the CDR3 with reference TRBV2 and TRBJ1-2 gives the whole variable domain EPEVTQTPSHQVTQMGQEVILRCVPISNHLYFYWYRQILGQKVEFLVSFYNNEISEKSEIFDDQFSVERPDGSNFTLKIRSTKLEDSAMYFCASTEDRGGYGYTFGSGTRLTVV.

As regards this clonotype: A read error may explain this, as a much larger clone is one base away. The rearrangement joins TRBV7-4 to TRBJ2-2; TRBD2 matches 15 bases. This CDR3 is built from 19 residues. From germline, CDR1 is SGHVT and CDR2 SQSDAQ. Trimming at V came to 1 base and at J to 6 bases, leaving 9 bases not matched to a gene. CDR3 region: CASSLVTGTSGRKAGELFF. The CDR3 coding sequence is TGTGCCAGCAGCTTAGTAACCGGGACTAGCGGGAGGAAGGCCGGGGAGCTGTTTTTT.

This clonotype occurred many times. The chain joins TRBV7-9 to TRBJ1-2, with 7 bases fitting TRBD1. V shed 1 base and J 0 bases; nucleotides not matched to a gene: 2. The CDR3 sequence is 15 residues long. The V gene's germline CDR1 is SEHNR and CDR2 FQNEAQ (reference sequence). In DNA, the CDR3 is TGTGCCAGCAGCTTAGGGCAGGGGGCTAACTATGGCTACACCTTC. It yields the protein CASSLGQGANYGYTF.

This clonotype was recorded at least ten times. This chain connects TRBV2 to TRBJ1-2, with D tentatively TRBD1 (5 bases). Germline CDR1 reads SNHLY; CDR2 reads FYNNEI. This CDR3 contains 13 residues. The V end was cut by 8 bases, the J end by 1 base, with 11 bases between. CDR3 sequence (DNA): TGTGCCAGCCGGGACTCCAGTAACTATGGCTACACCTTC. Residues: CASRDSSNYGYTF. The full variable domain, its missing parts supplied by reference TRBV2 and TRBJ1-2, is EPEVTQTPSHQVTQMGQEVILRCVPISNHLYFYWYRQILGQKVEFLVSFYNNEISEKSEIFDDQFSVERPDGSNFTLKIRSTKLEDSAMYFCASRDSSNYGYTFGSGTRLTVV.

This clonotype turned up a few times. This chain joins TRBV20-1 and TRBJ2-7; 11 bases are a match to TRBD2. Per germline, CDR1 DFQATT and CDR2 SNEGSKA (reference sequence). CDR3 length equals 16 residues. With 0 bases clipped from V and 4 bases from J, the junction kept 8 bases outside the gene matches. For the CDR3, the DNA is TGCAGTGCTAGAGATCGTAGCGGGAGGGCCCCTTACGAGCAGTACTTC. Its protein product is CSARDRSGRAPYEQYF.

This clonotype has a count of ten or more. This CDR3 reads CASDRSTGELFF. CDR3 sequence (DNA): TGTGCCAGCGACAGGTCCACCGGGGAGCTGTTTTTT. The genes are TRBV28 and TRBJ2-2; D may be TRBD1 (6 bases). This CDR3 has 12 amino acids. CDR1 and CDR2 from the germline V gene are MDHEN and SYDVKM. Trimming left V 8 bases short and J 4 bases short, with 8 bases between. Using reference TRBV28 and TRBJ2-2 for the parts outside the CDR3, the full variable domain is DVKVTQSSRYLVKRTGEKVFLECVQDMDHENMFWYRQDPGLGLRLIYFSYDVKMKEKGDIPEGYSVSREKKERFSLILESASTNQTSMYLCASDRSTGELFFGEGSRLTVL.

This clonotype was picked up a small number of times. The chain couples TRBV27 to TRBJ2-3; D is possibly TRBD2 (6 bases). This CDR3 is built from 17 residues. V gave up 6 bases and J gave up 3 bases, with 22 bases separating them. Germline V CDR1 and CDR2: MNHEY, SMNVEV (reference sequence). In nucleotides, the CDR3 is TGTGCCAGCAGGGGCCTAACGACGTACCGGGAGACAGATACGCAGTATTTT. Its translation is CASRGLTTYRETDTQYF.

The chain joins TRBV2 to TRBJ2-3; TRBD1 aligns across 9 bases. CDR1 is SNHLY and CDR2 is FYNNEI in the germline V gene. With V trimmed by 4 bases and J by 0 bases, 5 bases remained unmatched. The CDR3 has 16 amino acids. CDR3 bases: TGTGCCAGCAGTGCCCTGGGACAGGGTAGCACAGATACGCAGTATTTT. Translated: CASSALGQGSTDTQYF.

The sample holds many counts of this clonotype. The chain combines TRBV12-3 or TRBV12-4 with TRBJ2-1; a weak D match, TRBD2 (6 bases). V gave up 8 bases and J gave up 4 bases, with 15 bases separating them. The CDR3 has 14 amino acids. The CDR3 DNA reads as TGTGCCAGCGTCCGGGACGCGGGGTACAATGAGCAGTTCTTC. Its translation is CASVRDAGYNEQFF.

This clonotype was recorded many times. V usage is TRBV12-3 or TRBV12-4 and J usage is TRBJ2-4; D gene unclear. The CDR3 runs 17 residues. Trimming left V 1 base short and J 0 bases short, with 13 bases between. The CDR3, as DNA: TGTGCCAGCAGTTTAGATTGGACCGATCTAGCCAAAAACATTCAGTACTTC. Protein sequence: CASSLDWTDLAKNIQYF.

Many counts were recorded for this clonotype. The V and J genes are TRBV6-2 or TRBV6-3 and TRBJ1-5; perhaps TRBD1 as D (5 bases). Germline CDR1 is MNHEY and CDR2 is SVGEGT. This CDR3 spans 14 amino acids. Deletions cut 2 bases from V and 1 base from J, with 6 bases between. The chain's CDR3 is CASSYGDSNQPQHF. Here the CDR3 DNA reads TGTGCCAGCAGTTACGGGGACAGCAATCAGCCCCAGCATTTT.

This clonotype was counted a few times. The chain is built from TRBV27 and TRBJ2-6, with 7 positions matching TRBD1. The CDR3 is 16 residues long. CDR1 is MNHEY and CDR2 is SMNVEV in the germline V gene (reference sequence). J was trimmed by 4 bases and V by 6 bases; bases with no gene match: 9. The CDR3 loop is CASSIIQGTGANVLTF. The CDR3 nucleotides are TGTGCCAGCAGCATTATACAGGGGACCGGGGCCAACGTCCTGACTTTC.

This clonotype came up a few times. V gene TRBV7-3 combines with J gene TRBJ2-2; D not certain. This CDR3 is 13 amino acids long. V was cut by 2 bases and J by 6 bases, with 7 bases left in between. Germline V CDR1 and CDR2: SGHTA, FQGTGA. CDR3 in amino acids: CASSLAASGELFF. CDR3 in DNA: TGTGCCAGCAGCTTAGCGGCGTCCGGGGAGCTGTTTTTT. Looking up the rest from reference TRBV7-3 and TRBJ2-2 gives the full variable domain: GAGVSQTPSNKVTEKGKYVELRCDPISGHTALYWYRQSLGQGPEFLIYFQGTGAADDSGLPNDRFFAVRPEGSVSTLKIQRTERGDSAVYLCASSLAASGELFFGEGSRLTVL.

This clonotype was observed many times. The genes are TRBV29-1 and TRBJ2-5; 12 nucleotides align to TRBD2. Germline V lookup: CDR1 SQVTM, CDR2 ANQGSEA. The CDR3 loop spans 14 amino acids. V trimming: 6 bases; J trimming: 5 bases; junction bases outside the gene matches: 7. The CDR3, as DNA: TGCAGCGTAGCTAGCGGGAGGGCCTGGGAGACCCAGTACTTC. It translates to CSVASGRAWETQYF.

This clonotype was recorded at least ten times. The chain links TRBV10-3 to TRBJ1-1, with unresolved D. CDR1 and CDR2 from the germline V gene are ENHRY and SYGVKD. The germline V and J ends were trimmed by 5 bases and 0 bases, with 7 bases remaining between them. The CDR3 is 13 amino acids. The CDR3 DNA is TGTGCCATCAGTAAGCAGGTGAACACTGAAGCTTTCTTT. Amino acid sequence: CAISKQVNTEAFF.

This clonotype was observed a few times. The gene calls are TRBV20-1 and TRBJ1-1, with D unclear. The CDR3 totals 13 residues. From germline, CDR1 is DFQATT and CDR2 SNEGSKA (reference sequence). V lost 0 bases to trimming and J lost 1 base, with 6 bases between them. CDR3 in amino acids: CSARDRGNTEAFF. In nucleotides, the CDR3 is TGCAGTGCTAGAGATCGGGGGAACACTGAAGCTTTCTTT.

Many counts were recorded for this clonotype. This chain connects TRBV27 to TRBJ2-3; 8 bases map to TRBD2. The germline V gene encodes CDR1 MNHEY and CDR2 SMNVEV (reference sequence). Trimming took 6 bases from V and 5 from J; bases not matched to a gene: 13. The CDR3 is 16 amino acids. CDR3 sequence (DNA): TGTGCCAGCAGAAAAAGTACTAGCGGTAGGGGAGATACGCAGTATTTT. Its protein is CASRKSTSGRGDTQYF.

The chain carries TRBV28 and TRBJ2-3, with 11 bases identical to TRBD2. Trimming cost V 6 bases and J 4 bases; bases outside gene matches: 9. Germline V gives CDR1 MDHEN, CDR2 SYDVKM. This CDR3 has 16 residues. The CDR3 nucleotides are TGTGCCAGCAGCTCCGGGACTAGCGGAATCCCAGATACGCAGTATTTT. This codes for CASSSGTSGIPDTQYF.

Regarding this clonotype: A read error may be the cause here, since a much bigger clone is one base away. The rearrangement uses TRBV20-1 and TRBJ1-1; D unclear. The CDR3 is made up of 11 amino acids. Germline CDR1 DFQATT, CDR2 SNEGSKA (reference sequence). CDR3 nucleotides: TGCAGTGCTATTCCTCGGGGTGAAACTTTCTTT. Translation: CSAIPRGETFF.

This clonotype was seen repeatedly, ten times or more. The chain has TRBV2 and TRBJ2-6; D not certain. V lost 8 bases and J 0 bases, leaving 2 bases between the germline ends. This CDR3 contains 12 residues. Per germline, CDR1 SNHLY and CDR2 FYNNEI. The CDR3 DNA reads TGTGCCAGCGGCTCTGGGGCCAACGTCCTGACTTTC. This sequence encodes CASGSGANVLTF.

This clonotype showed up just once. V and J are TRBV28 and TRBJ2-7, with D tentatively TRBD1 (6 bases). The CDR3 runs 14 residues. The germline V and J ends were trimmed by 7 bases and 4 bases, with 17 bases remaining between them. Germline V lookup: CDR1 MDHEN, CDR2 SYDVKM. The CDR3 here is CASTPVGAPYEQYF. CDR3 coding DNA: TGTGCCAGCACTCCTGTGGGGGCGCCTTACGAGCAGTACTTC.

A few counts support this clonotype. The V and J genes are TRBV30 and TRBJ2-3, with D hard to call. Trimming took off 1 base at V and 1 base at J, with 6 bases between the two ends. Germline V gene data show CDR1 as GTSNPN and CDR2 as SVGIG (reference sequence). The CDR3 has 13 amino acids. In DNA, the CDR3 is TGTGCCTGGAGTGGACAAGGCACAGATACGCAGTATTTT. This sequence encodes CAWSGQGTDTQYF.

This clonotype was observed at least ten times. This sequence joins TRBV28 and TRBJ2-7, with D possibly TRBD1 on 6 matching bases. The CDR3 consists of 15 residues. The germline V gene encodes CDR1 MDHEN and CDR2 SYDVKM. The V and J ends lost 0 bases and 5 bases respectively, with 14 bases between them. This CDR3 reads CASSLWGAVRDEQYF. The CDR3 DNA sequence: TGTGCCAGCAGTTTATGGGGGGCCGTGCGTGACGAGCAGTACTTC. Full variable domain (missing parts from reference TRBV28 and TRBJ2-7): DVKVTQSSRYLVKRTGEKVFLECVQDMDHENMFWYRQDPGLGLRLIYFSYDVKMKEKGDIPEGYSVSREKKERFSLILESASTNQTSMYLCASSLWGAVRDEQYFGPGTRLTVT.

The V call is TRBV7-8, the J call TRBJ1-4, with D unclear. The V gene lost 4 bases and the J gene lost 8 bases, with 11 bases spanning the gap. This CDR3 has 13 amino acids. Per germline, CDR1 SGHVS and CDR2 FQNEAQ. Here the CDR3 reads CASSSDGLEKLFF. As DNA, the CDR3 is TGTGCCAGCAGCTCAGACGGGCTGGAAAAACTGTTTTTT.

The CDR3, as DNA: TGTGCCAGCATCCTCGGGAGGAGGACCGGGGAGCTGTTTTTT. This codes for CASILGRRTGELFF. This rearrangement joins TRBV12-3 or TRBV12-4 to TRBJ2-2; 7 bases agree with TRBD2. CDR3 length: 14 residues. The V segment lost 7 bases and the J segment 5 bases; nucleotides outside the gene matches: 7.